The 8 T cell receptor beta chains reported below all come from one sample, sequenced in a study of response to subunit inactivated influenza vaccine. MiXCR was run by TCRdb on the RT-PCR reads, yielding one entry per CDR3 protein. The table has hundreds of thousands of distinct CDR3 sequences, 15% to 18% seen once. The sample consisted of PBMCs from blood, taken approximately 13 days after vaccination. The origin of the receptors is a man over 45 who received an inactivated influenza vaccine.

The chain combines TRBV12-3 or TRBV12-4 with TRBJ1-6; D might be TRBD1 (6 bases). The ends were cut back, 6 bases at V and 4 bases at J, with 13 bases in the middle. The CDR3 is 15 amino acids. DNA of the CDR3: TGTGCCAGCAGAGAAGGACAGTCATATAATTCACCCCTCCACTTT. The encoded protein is CASREGQSYNSPLHF.

CDR3 bases: TGTGCCAGCAGCTTAGGGACTAGCGGGAGGCGCTACAATGAGCAGTTCTTC. Translated: CASSLGTSGRRYNEQFF. V and J are TRBV7-6 and TRBJ2-1; 14 nucleotides match TRBD2. Germline V gives CDR1 SGHVS, CDR2 FNYEAQ. Trimming at V came to 1 base and at J to 3 bases, leaving 2 bases not matched to a gene. The CDR3 consists of 17 residues. The whole variable domain, remainder taken from reference TRBV7-6 and TRBJ2-1, is GAGVSQSPRYKVTKRGQDVALRCDPISGHVSLYWYRQALGQGPEFLTYFNYEAQQDKSGLPNDRFSAERPEGSISTLTIQRTEQRDSAMYRCASSLGTSGRRYNEQFFGPGTRLTVL.

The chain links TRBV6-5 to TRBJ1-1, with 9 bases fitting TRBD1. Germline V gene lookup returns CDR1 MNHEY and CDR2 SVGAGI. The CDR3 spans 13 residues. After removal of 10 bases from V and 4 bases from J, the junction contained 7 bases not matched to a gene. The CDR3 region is CATNTGGPTEAFF. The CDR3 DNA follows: TGTGCCACAAACACAGGGGGCCCCACTGAAGCTTTCTTT.

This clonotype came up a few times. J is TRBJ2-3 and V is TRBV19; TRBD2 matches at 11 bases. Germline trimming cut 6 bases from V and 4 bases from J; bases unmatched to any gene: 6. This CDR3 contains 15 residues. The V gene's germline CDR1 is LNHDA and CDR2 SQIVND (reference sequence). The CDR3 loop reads CASSLLAGESDTQYF. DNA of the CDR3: TGTGCCAGTAGCCTACTAGCGGGAGAGTCAGATACGCAGTATTTT.

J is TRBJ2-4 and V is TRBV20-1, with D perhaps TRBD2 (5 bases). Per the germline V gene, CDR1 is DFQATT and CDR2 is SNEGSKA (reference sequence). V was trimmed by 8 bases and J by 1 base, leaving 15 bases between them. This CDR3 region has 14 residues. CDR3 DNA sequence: TGCAGTTATGAAGAGGGTCGGGCCAAAAACATTCAGTACTTC. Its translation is CSYEEGRAKNIQYF.

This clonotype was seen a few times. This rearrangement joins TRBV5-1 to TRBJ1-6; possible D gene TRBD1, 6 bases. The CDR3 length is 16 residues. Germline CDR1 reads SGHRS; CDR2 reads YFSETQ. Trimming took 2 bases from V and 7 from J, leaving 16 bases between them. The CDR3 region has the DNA TGCGCCAGCAGCTTACACGGGACAAGAGAGAATTCACCCCTCCACTTT. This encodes CASSLHGTRENSPLHF.

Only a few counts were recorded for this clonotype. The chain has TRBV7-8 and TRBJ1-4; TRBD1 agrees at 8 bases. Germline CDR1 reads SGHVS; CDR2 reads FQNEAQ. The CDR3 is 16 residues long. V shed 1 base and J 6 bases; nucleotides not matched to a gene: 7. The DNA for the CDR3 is TGTGCCAGCAGCTTAGTAGGGACAGGCCGCGATGAAAAACTGTTTTTT. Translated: CASSLVGTGRDEKLFF.

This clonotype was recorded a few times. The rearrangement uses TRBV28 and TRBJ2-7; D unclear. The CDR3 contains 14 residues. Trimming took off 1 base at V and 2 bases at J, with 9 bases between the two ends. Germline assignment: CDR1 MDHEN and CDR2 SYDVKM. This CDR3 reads CASSLSLSAYEQYF. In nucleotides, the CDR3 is TGTGCCAGCAGTTTATCGCTCAGCGCCTACGAGCAGTACTTC.